The 28 T cell receptor beta chains below come from one sample, sequenced in a study of cytomegalovirus exposure and HLA in healthy donors. The PCR employed 60 Vbeta primers together with 13 Jbeta primers. Clones were sequenced by immunoSEQ multiplex PCR, and TCRdb holds only the in-frame ones, with some missing. This sample has about 110,000 clones, with 76% found just once. The sequenced material came from PBMCs. These receptors were collected from a man aged 30-40 years in good health and CMV-seropositive.

The chain recombines TRBV10-1 with TRBJ1-6; TRBD1 agrees at 7 bases. Germline V gene data show CDR1 as WNHNN and CDR2 as SYGVQD (reference sequence). This CDR3 contains 13 residues. V lost 10 bases to trimming and J lost 10 bases; unmatched junction nucleotides: 10. The CDR3 here is CATRGLPNSPLHF. The CDR3 DNA follows: TGCGCCACTAGGGGGCTTCCTAACTCACCCCTCCACTTT.

V usage is TRBV6-5 and J usage is TRBJ2-2, with D perhaps matching TRBD1 (6 bases). CDR1 is MNHEY and CDR2 is SVGAGI in the germline V gene. This CDR3 is built from 14 residues. Trimming removed 5 bases at V and 7 bases at J, with 14 bases between. CDR3 protein: CASSTRDIGGELFF. The CDR3 nucleotides are TGTGCCAGCAGTACCCGGGACATCGGCGGGGAGCTGTTTTTT.

The chain is built from TRBV27 and TRBJ2-5, with 11 positions matching TRBD1. This CDR3 region has 15 residues. The V gene's germline CDR1 is MNHEY and CDR2 SMNVEV (reference sequence). The ends lost 5 bases at V and 7 bases at J; junction bases unmatched: 9. The CDR3, as DNA: TGTGCCAGCAGTCCGGGGACAGGGGGAGAGATGACCCAGTACTTC. Translated, it gives CASSPGTGGEMTQYF.

The J gene is TRBJ2-3, the V gene TRBV18; the match to TRBD1 covers 8 bases. Germline V gives CDR1 KGHSH, CDR2 LQKENI. The CDR3 runs to 15 residues. The J segment lost 4 bases and the V segment lost 6 bases, leaving 9 bases of the junction unmatched. CDR3 nucleotides: TGTGCCAGCTCGACGGCAGGGGGCAGGGCAGATACGCAGTATTTT. This codes for CASSTAGGRADTQYF.

The chain carries TRBV14 and TRBJ1-6; D call uncertain. In germline, CDR1 is SGHDN, CDR2 FVKESK. The CDR3 is 13 residues long. V was trimmed by 0 bases and J by 8 bases, leaving 5 bases between them. This CDR3 reads CASSQDPYSPLHF. The CDR3 region has the DNA TGTGCCAGCAGCCAAGATCCATATTCACCCCTCCACTTT.

The CDR3 spells CASSPGQGADTQYF. The CDR3 DNA reads TGTGCCAGCTCACCCGGACAGGGGGCAGATACGCAGTATTTT. This rearrangement joins TRBV18 to TRBJ2-3, with 10 nucleotides matching TRBD1. Trimming at V came to 3 bases and at J to 4 bases, leaving 1 base not matched to a gene. The CDR3 spans 14 residues. Looked up from germline, CDR1 is KGHSH and CDR2 is LQKENI.

This chain connects TRBV27 to TRBJ1-6, with a tentative D call TRBD1 (6 bases). With 4 bases removed from V and 7 bases from J, the gap between germline ends came to 14 bases. Germline CDR1 is MNHEY and CDR2 is SMNVEV (reference sequence). This CDR3 region has 15 residues. The CDR3 bases are TGTGCCAGCAGTTCCCCAGGGGCTCCCAATTCACCCCTCCACTTT. Its protein is CASSSPGAPNSPLHF.

This clone was picked up one time. The chain carries TRBV5-8 and TRBJ2-5; a weak D match, TRBD1 (6 bases). Trimming left V 3 bases short and J 2 bases short, with 11 bases between. Germline V lookup: CDR1 SGHTS, CDR2 YDEGEE. The CDR3 runs to 14 residues. The CDR3 reads CASSYGQQQETQYF. The CDR3 nucleotides read TGTGCCAGCAGCTACGGACAGCAACAAGAGACCCAGTACTTC.

This clone was recorded a few times. V gene TRBV18 combines with J gene TRBJ2-7, with 8 nucleotides matching TRBD1. After removal of 6 bases from V and 3 bases from J, the junction contained 7 bases not matched to a gene. From germline, CDR1 is KGHSH and CDR2 LQKENI. The CDR3 is 14 residues long. The CDR3 here is CASSEDRAYYEQYF. The CDR3, as DNA: TGTGCCAGCTCCGAGGACAGGGCATACTACGAGCAGTACTTC.

This chain links TRBV4-1 with TRBJ1-4, with 9 bases fitting TRBD1. This CDR3 is 15 amino acids long. Germline V gives CDR1 MGHRA, CDR2 YSYEKL. Trimming at V came to 4 bases and at J to 8 bases, leaving 8 bases not matched to a gene. The CDR3 nucleotides read TGCGCCAGCAGCCCTTGGGGACAGGGTGGCGAAAAACTGTTTTTT. This translates into CASSPWGQGGEKLFF.

The chain is built from TRBV27 and TRBJ2-1; 12 bases align to TRBD1. The junction had 5 bases not matched to a gene; V was cut back by 3 bases and J by 5 bases. The CDR3 has 16 residues. Germline loops: CDR1 MNHEY, CDR2 SMNVEV (reference sequence). The DNA of the CDR3 is TGTGCCAGCAGTTTCTCCGGGACAGGGGGCAACAATGAGCAGTTCTTC. This sequence encodes CASSFSGTGGNNEQFF.

This chain links TRBV6-6 with TRBJ2-3; D gene ambiguous. Germline V gene sequence: CDR1 MNHNY, CDR2 SVGAGI (reference sequence). The CDR3 contains 14 residues. Trimming stripped 6 bases from V and 5 bases from J, with 15 bases between. CDR3 protein: CASSAMGDLDTQYF. For the CDR3, the DNA is TGTGCCAGCAGCGCAATGGGCGACCTAGATACGCAGTATTTT.

The chain combines TRBV5-1 with TRBJ1-6; 9 bases line up with TRBD1. Losses at the gene ends were 0 bases for V and 2 bases for J; bases not matched to a gene: 6. There are 18 residues in the CDR3. In germline, CDR1 is SGHRS, CDR2 YFSETQ. The CDR3 DNA sequence: TGCGCCAGCAGCTTGGCCGCCCGGACAGGGGCCTATAATTCACCCCTCCACTTT. This translates into CASSLAARTGAYNSPLHF.

The chain carries TRBV28 and TRBJ1-3, with 8 bases aligning to TRBD1. V trimming: 4 bases; J trimming: 3 bases; junction bases outside the gene matches: 2. Germline CDR1 reads MDHEN; CDR2 reads SYDVKM. This CDR3 spans 14 amino acids. CDR3 region: CASSSTGGGNTIYF. The CDR3 DNA reads as TGTGCCAGCAGTTCAACAGGGGGTGGAAACACCATATATTTT.

The chain is built from TRBV6-6 and TRBJ1-5; a weak D match, TRBD1 (6 bases). V lost 4 bases and J 7 bases, leaving 14 bases between the germline ends. The CDR3 covers 14 residues. Germline lookup yields CDR1 MNHNY and CDR2 SVGAGI (reference sequence). In DNA form, the CDR3 reads TGTGCCAGCAGTTCGGGGGGCGCGGAGCAGCCCCAGCATTTT. It yields the protein CASSSGGAEQPQHF.

The chain employs TRBV30 and TRBJ2-2; possible D gene TRBD1, 5 bases. Germline V gene data show CDR1 as GTSNPN and CDR2 as SVGIG (reference sequence). V gave up 3 bases and J gave up 7 bases, with 9 bases separating them. The CDR3 has 12 amino acids. CDR3 loop: CAWSAGNGELFF. The CDR3 DNA follows: TGTGCCTGGAGCGCAGGGAACGGGGAGCTGTTTTTT.

This clone was picked up one time. V and J are TRBV20-1 and TRBJ1-2, with TRBD1 as a possible D gene (6 bases). Germline CDR1 DFQATT, CDR2 SNEGSKA (reference sequence). CDR3 length equals 10 residues. V was shortened by 3 bases and J by 11 bases, with 10 bases between the two germline ends. The CDR3 coding sequence is TGCAGTGCTAGGTCAGGGGTTTACACCTTC. Its protein is CSARSGVYTF.

V usage is TRBV6-6 and J usage is TRBJ1-5, with D perhaps TRBD1 (6 bases). Germline V CDR1 and CDR2: MNHNY, SVGAGI (reference sequence). V lost 4 bases, J lost 3 bases, and 10 bases lay in between. CDR3 length: 14 amino acids. Here the CDR3 DNA reads TGTGCCAGCAGTTGGACAGCGGCCAATCAGCCCCAGCATTTT. As protein: CASSWTAANQPQHF.

CDR3 DNA sequence: TGTGCCAGCAGCCTGGACAGTAATTCACCCCTCCACTTT. Encoded protein: CASSLDSNSPLHF. This sequence joins TRBV7-2 and TRBJ1-6; weak D call: TRBD1 (6 bases). V dropped 5 bases and J dropped 6 bases, with 8 bases sitting between them. The CDR3 consists of 13 residues. The V gene's germline CDR1 is SGHTA and CDR2 FQGNSA.

The V call is TRBV30, the J call TRBJ2-2; weak D call: TRBD1 (8 bases). V shed 5 bases and J shed 5 bases, with 21 bases lying between them. This CDR3 is built from 16 residues. Germline V gene lookup returns CDR1 GTSNPN and CDR2 SVGIG (reference sequence). Here the CDR3 DNA reads TGTGCCTGGGGGAAACGGACAGGGAGGGAAACCGGGGAGCTGTTTTTT. This sequence encodes CAWGKRTGRETGELFF.

The gene calls are TRBV6-1 and TRBJ1-5; D is undetermined. Trimming pared 3 bases from V and 4 bases from J, leaving 10 bases between. Germline CDR1 MNHNS, CDR2 SASEGT. The CDR3 spans 14 residues. CDR3 DNA: TGTGCCAGCAGTGACAGTCCCAGGAATCAGCCCCAGCATTTT. Translating it yields CASSDSPRNQPQHF.

The chain combines TRBV6-6 with TRBJ2-5, with 7 positions matching TRBD1. The J segment lost 5 bases and the V segment lost 5 bases, leaving 14 bases of the junction unmatched. CDR1 and CDR2 (germline): MNHNY, SVGAGI (reference sequence). This CDR3 contains 16 residues. CDR3 bases: TGTGCCAGCAGTCTCCCACCGGGACAGAGGGACGAGACCCAGTACTTC. The encoded protein is CASSLPPGQRDETQYF.

This clone was found a few times. This sequence joins TRBV15 and TRBJ1-4, with D unclear. This CDR3 is 14 amino acids long. Germline CDR1 is LNHNV and CDR2 is YYDKDF (reference sequence). V lost 9 bases and J lost 10, with 21 bases in between. In DNA, the CDR3 is TGTGCCACTGCAAAGACACCCAAAGAGGGAAAACTGTTTTTT. This gives the protein CATAKTPKEGKLFF.

This chain joins TRBV2 and TRBJ2-7, with a weak D call TRBD2 (7 bases). This CDR3 is built from 12 residues. Germline V CDR1 and CDR2: SNHLY, FYNNEI. The CDR3 DNA reads as TGTGCTCGGGGGGACAACTCCTACGAGCAGTACTTC. Translated, it gives CARGDNSYEQYF.

The chain recombines TRBV4-3 with TRBJ1-1; 10 bases agree with TRBD1. V trimming: 0 bases; J trimming: 0 bases; junction bases outside the gene matches: 10. The germline CDR1 and CDR2 sequences are LGHNA and YSLEER. The CDR3 loop spans 19 amino acids. CDR3 region: CASSQDRGPGQGLNTEAFF. CDR3 nucleotide sequence: TGCGCCAGCAGCCAAGATAGGGGCCCGGGACAGGGGCTGAACACTGAAGCTTTCTTT.

The V call is TRBV5-6, the J call TRBJ2-5, with D possibly matching TRBD1 (7 bases). CDR1 is SGHDT and CDR2 is YYEEEE in the germline V gene. This CDR3 has 13 residues. Between the trimmed V and J ends, which lost 3 bases and 11 bases, there was a span of 17 bases. Written as DNA, the CDR3 is TGTGCCAGCAGCTGGCGACAGGGACTTAAGCAGTACTTC. As protein: CASSWRQGLKQYF.

The chain joins TRBV7-9 to TRBJ2-2, with 13 bases matching TRBD2. Germline V gene lookup returns CDR1 SEHNR and CDR2 FQNEAQ (reference sequence). CDR3 length: 18 residues. V lost 5 bases, J lost 1 base, and 7 bases stayed unmatched. Here the CDR3 reads CASSARLAGGRNTGELFF. DNA for the CDR3: TGTGCCAGCAGCGCCCGACTAGCGGGGGGCCGGAACACCGGGGAGCTGTTTTTT.

The chain links TRBV5-6 to TRBJ2-3, with 12 nucleotides matching TRBD2. The CDR3 consists of 17 residues. Trimming cost V 0 bases and J 7 bases; bases outside gene matches: 9. Germline CDR1 is SGHDT and CDR2 is YYEEEE. CDR3 sequence reads: CASSLDSLAGGRNTQYF. As DNA, the CDR3 is TGTGCCAGCAGCTTGGATTCCCTAGCGGGGGGGCGAAATACGCAGTATTTT. Drawing the rest from reference TRBV5-6 and TRBJ2-3, the complete variable domain is DAGVTQSPTHLIKTRGQQVTLRCSPKSGHDTVSWYQQALGQGPQFIFQYYEEEERQRGNFPDRFSGHQFPNYSSELNVNALLLGDSALYLCASSLDSLAGGRNTQYFGPGTRLTVL.